This is a list of T cell receptor beta chains from one sample in a study of cytomegalovirus exposure and HLA in healthy donors. TCRdb keeps only in-frame clones here, not all; method: immunoSEQ multiplex PCR. The sample records some 170,000 clones, roughly four fifths being singletons. The sequenced sample consisted of PBMCs. The receptors derive from a man aged 45 to 65 in good health and CMV-seropositive. Both conserved end residues are part of each CDR3. A D gene is named only where the DNA matches it firmly. Size is stated for part of the rows, as once, few or many counts, or as a class when the clone is expanded.

clone size	D gene	J gene	V gene	CDR3 protein	CDR3 DNA
few	TRBD1	TRBJ2-7	TRBV6-1	CASSFTGVNSYEQYF	TGTGCCAGCAGTTTCACAGGGGTCAACTCCTACGAGCAGTACTTC
once	TRBD2	TRBJ2-7	TRBV15	CATSRDRARGGSYEQYF	TGTGCCACCAGCAGAGATCGGGCGCGGGGGGGATCCTACGAGCAGTACTTC
once	TRBD1	TRBJ2-7	TRBV2	CASSEVWTGMYEQYF	TGTGCCAGCAGTGAAGTCTGGACAGGGATGTACGAGCAGTACTTC
.	TRBD1	TRBJ2-1	TRBV2	CASSNRGGHYNEQFF	TGTGCCAGCAGTAACCGAGGGGGCCACTACAATGAGCAGTTCTTC
once	.	TRBJ2-1	TRBV10-3	CATLSGDYNEQFF	TGTGCCACCCTTTCGGGAGACTACAATGAGCAGTTCTTC
.	TRBD1	TRBJ1-2	TRBV7-3	CASSLDREAYGYTF	TGTGCCAGCAGCTTAGACAGGGAGGCCTATGGCTACACCTTC
.	.	TRBJ1-1	TRBV7-8	CASSPVTNWNTEAFF	TGTGCCAGCAGCCCAGTCACGAATTGGAACACTGAAGCTTTCTTT
few	TRBD1	TRBJ1-2	TRBV30	CAWSVGDRGYTF	TGTGCCTGGAGTGTAGGGGACAGGGGCTACACCTTC
.	TRBD2	TRBJ2-2	TRBV7-9	CASSSPLAANTGELFF	TGTGCCAGCAGCTCCCCACTAGCGGCGAACACCGGGGAGCTGTTTTTT
.	.	TRBJ2-5	TRBV6-1	CASSESRRETQYF	TGTGCCAGCAGTGAAAGTAGGAGGGAGACCCAGTACTTC
few	TRBD1	TRBJ2-7	TRBV19	CASSPGQVGYEQYF	TGTGCCAGTAGTCCCGGACAGGTCGGCTACGAGCAGTACTTC
.	TRBD2	TRBJ2-1	TRBV10-3	CAISESTSPQFF	TGTGCCATCAGTGAGTCGACTAGCCCGCAGTTCTTC
.	TRBD1	TRBJ2-7	TRBV6-1	CAMQMGTGGGYEQYF	TGTGCCATGCAAATGGGGACAGGGGGTGGGTACGAGCAGTACTTC
.	TRBD1	TRBJ1-6	TRBV27	CASSSGQGLHF	TGTGCCAGCAGTTCGGGACAGGGCCTCCACTTT
.	.	TRBJ1-4	TRBV18	CASSPQGFGLNEKLFF	TGTGCCAGCTCACCCCAGGGATTCGGTTTGAATGAAAAACTGTTTTTT
.	.	TRBJ1-5	TRBV7-9	CASSGGLNQPQHF	TGTGCCAGCAGCGGGGGCCTTAATCAGCCCCAGCATTTT
.	TRBD1	TRBJ1-2	TRBV7-8	CASSITWTGEKGYTF	TGTGCCAGCAGCATCACCTGGACAGGGGAGAAGGGCTACACCTTC
.	TRBD1	TRBJ1-4	TRBV27	CASSKTGGKLFF	TGTGCCAGCAGTAAGACAGGGGGGAAACTGTTTTTT
.	TRBD1	TRBJ2-3	TRBV14	CASSPWTGGVLDTQYF	TGTGCCAGCAGCCCCTGGACAGGGGGCGTTTTAGATACGCAGTATTTT
.	.	TRBJ1-1	TRBV7-2	CASTLRVRTEAFF	TGTGCCAGCACCCTCCGGGTTAGAACTGAAGCTTTCTTT
.	TRBD2	TRBJ2-7	TRBV29-1	CSVPGLAGSYEQYF	TGCAGCGTTCCGGGACTAGCGGGCTCCTACGAGCAGTACTTC
once	.	TRBJ2-1	TRBV7-7	CASTSSGSTSSQYNEQFF	TGTGCTAGCACCTCAAGTGGGTCCACTAGCTCCCAGTACAATGAGCAGTTCTTC
.	.	TRBJ1-3	TRBV28	CASRPAGNTIYF	TGTGCCAGCAGGCCAGCTGGAAACACCATATATTTT
.	TRBD2	TRBJ2-1	TRBV15	CATSREGGRAGNEQFF	TGTGCCACCAGCAGAGAGGGCGGGAGGGCAGGGAATGAGCAGTTCTTC
.	TRBD2	TRBJ2-1	TRBV11-2	CASSLRTSGTATYNEQFF	TGTGCCAGCAGCTTACGGACTAGCGGGACCGCCACCTACAATGAGCAGTTCTTC
.	.	TRBJ2-6	TRBV6-6	CASSLQGLGANVLTF	TGTGCCAGCAGTTTACAGGGTCTCGGGGCCAACGTCCTGACTTTC
.	.	TRBJ1-6	TRBV4-1	CASSQSRVNSPLHF	TGCGCCAGCAGCCAATCCCGAGTGAATTCACCCCTCCACTTT
.	.	TRBJ2-7	TRBV2	CASRVDTASCRQYF	TGTGCCAGCAGGGTGGACACGGCCAGTTGTCGGCAGTACTTC
.	TRBD1	TRBJ2-7	TRBV7-8	CASSIDRGYHEQYF	TGTGCCAGCAGCATAGACAGGGGCTACCACGAGCAGTACTTC
.	TRBD1	TRBJ1-2	TRBV9	CASSPRQGAYFGYTF	TGTGCCAGCAGCCCCCGACAGGGGGCCTATTTCGGCTACACCTTC
.	TRBD1	TRBJ1-4	TRBV27	CASSPTGLVNEKLFF	TGTGCCAGCAGTCCGACAGGGTTGGTTAATGAAAAACTGTTTTTT
.	TRBD2	TRBJ2-7	TRBV5-1	CASSLRLAGGVSSYEQYF	TGCGCCAGCAGCTTGCGCCTAGCGGGAGGGGTAAGCTCCTACGAGCAGTACTTC
.	.	TRBJ2-1	TRBV4-1	CASSQSLNSEQFF	TGCGCCAGCAGCCAATCCTTAAATTCTGAGCAGTTCTTC
.	.	TRBJ2-2	TRBV18	CASSPGAETGELFF	TGTGCCAGCTCACCAGGGGCAGAGACCGGGGAGCTGTTTTTT
.	.	TRBJ1-2	TRBV5-3	CARSCGQRRGYGYTF	TGTGCCAGAAGCTGTGGACAACGGAGGGGCTATGGCTACACCTTC
.	.	TRBJ1-1	TRBV5-1	CASSLSPFRDTEAFF	TGCGCCAGCAGCTTGTCGCCCTTCCGGGACACTGAAGCTTTCTTT
.	TRBD1	TRBJ1-4	TRBV9	CASSPSGQEDEKLFF	TGTGCCAGCAGCCCCTCGGGACAGGAGGATGAAAAACTGTTTTTT
.	.	TRBJ2-2	TRBV6-5	CASSLGAQRLSGELFF	TGTGCCAGCAGTTTAGGGGCCCAACGGTTATCCGGGGAGCTGTTTTTT
.	.	TRBJ2-1	TRBV15	CATSRGRGTGNEQFF	TGTGCCACCAGCAGAGGCCGGGGGACGGGCAATGAGCAGTTCTTC
.	TRBD1	TRBJ1-1	TRBV28	CASSLGIAGQGLGKTEAFF	TGTGCCAGCAGTTTAGGAATAGCGGGACAGGGTTTGGGAAAGACTGAAGCTTTCTTT